The rows below give T cell receptor beta chains drawn from one sample of a study of molecular identifiers for immune sequencing clone quantification. TCRdb re-analysed the PCR reads in MiXCR, keeping a single row per CDR3 protein. The sample includes 490,000 or so distinct CDR3 sequences, roughly 26% seen only once; the top ten take roughly 0.79%. Sequenced sample: naive CD8+ T cells from blood, with Jurkat cell RNA spiked in. The source is a human donor in good health. Some libraries in this study had Jurkat cell RNA spiked in. Each CDR3 is given with its conserved first and last residue. A D gene is named only where the DNA matches it firmly. A clone size is listed for some rows: how often the clone was seen (once, few, many), or a class if it is expanded.

NA,TRBV7-6,few,TRBJ2-5,CASSYGTPETQYF,TGTGCCAGCAGCTACGGGACACCCGAGACCCAGTACTTC
TRBD1,TRBV7-9,many,TRBJ1-4,CASSSKDRVQNEKLFF,TGTGCCAGCAGCTCCAAGGACAGGGTTCAGAATGAAAAACTGTTTTTT
NA,TRBV4-3,many,TRBJ1-5,CASSQDLISNQPQHF,TGCGCCAGCAGCCAAGATTTGATCTCCAATCAGCCCCAGCATTTT
NA,TRBV2,many,TRBJ2-3,CASSEIVDTQYF,TGTGCCAGCAGTGAAATCGTGGATACGCAGTATTTT
NA,TRBV14,NA,TRBJ2-7,CASNLTGLVSDEQYF,TGTGCCAGCAACCTGACAGGACTAGTGTCCGACGAGCAGTACTTC
NA,TRBV12-3/TRBV12-4,many,TRBJ1-1,CASSPFRAITDAFF,TGTGCCAGCAGCCCCTTTAGGGCTATTACAGACGCTTTCTTT
TRBD2,TRBV12-3/TRBV12-4,many,TRBJ2-7,CASSNGGAEQYF,TGTGCCAGCAGCAACGGGGGGGCCGAGCAGTACTTC
NA,TRBV12-3/TRBV12-4,NA,TRBJ1-5,CASEGGDRYQPQHF,TGTGCTTCCGAAGGTGGAGACAGGTATCAGCCCCAGCATTTT
NA,TRBV4-2,many,TRBJ1-4,CASSQDWGLAQKLFF,TGTGCCAGCAGCCAAGATTGGGGGTTGGCGCAAAAACTGTTTTTT
NA,TRBV15,many,TRBJ1-4,CATSRADRKLFF,TGTGCCACCAGCAGAGCAGACAGAAAACTGTTTTTT
TRBD2,TRBV27,few,TRBJ2-6,CASSLGAGGPTGANVLTF,TGTGCCAGCAGTTTGGGGGCGGGAGGGCCAACTGGGGCCAACGTCCTGACTTTC
NA,TRBV4-1,NA,TRBJ1-1,CASSQVVLVEDTEAFF,TGCGCCAGCAGCCAAGTGGTTCTGGTCGAGGACACTGAAGCTTTCTTT
NA,TRBV29-1,NA,TRBJ2-1,CSVDSGIFYNEQFF,TGCAGCGTTGATAGCGGAATATTCTACAATGAGCAGTTCTTC
NA,TRBV27,NA,TRBJ1-1,CASSTLFTNTEAFF,TGTGCCAGCAGTACTCTTTTTACTAACACTGAAGCTTTCTTT
NA,TRBV7-9,NA,TRBJ1-2,CASSTTPPRGDYGYTF,TGTGCCAGCAGCACCACACCCCCAAGAGGAGACTATGGCTACACCTTC
NA,TRBV12-3/TRBV12-4,many,TRBJ1-4,CASSIVPATNEKLFF,TGTGCCAGCAGTATCGTTCCAGCAACTAATGAAAAACTGTTTTTT
TRBD2,TRBV7-2,many,TRBJ2-5,CASSWRVAGYPETQYF,TGTGCCAGCAGCTGGCGGGTAGCGGGCTATCCGGAGACCCAGTACTTC
NA,TRBV27,NA,TRBJ2-1,CASSFRPSNEQFF,TGTGCCAGCAGTTTTCGACCAAGCAATGAGCAGTTCTTC
NA,TRBV27,NA,TRBJ2-2,CASIRTANTGELFF,TGTGCCAGCATACGGACAGCGAACACCGGGGAGCTGTTTTTT
TRBD1,TRBV28,few,TRBJ2-1,CASSYFSGTGGKLGVNEQFF,TGTGCCAGCAGTTATTTCTCCGGGACAGGGGGGAAACTAGGGGTCAATGAGCAGTTCTTC